The 9 T cell receptor beta chains listed next were all sequenced from one sample in a study of shared clonotypes between healthy human individuals. Data came from immunoSEQ multiplex PCR; TCRdb stores just in-frame clones and leaves some out. Of roughly 680,000 clones in the sample, roughly 72% were seen once. Sequencing was performed on memory CD4+ T cells sorted from blood. Described subset: CD45RA-negative fraction. All receptors come from a woman younger than 45 in good health.

The V gene is TRBV19, the J gene TRBJ2-2, with TRBD2 matching over 11 bases. Per germline, CDR1 LNHDA and CDR2 SQIVND (reference sequence). This CDR3 has 16 amino acids. The ends lost 7 bases at V and 7 bases at J; junction bases unmatched: 11. The CDR3 loop reads CASTPTSGSIGGELFF. As DNA, the CDR3 is TGTGCCAGTACCCCTACTAGCGGGAGTATTGGCGGGGAGCTGTTTTTT.

The chain recombines TRBV9 with TRBJ2-2; 8 bases are shared with TRBD2. V trimming: 5 bases; J trimming: 2 bases; junction bases outside the gene matches: 8. CDR1 is SGDLS and CDR2 is YYNGEE in the germline V gene. The CDR3 consists of 16 residues. The chain's CDR3 is CASRKELAENTGELFF. The CDR3 DNA reads as TGTGCCAGCAGGAAGGAACTAGCGGAAAACACCGGGGAGCTGTTTTTT.

This chain links TRBV7-9 with TRBJ2-3; 10 nucleotides align to TRBD1. The junction had 13 bases not matched to a gene; V was cut back by 3 bases and J by 4 bases. The CDR3 extends over 18 amino acids. CDR1 is SEHNR, CDR2 FQNEAQ, per germline (reference sequence). In nucleotides, the CDR3 is TGTGCCAGCAGCTTGGGTACCAGACAGGGGGCAGGGGCAGATACGCAGTATTTT. The encoded protein is CASSLGTRQGAGADTQYF. The entire variable domain, with the rest obtained from reference TRBV7-9 and TRBJ2-3, is as follows: DTGVSQNPRHKITKRGQNVTFRCDPISEHNRLYWYRQTLGQGPEFLTYFQNEAQLEKSRLLSDRFSAERPKGSFSTLEIQRTEQGDSAMYLCASSLGTRQGAGADTQYFGPGTRLTVL.

The chain combines TRBV6-5 with TRBJ2-1; D is undetermined. There are 15 residues in the CDR3. Germline V gene data show CDR1 as MNHEY and CDR2 as SVGAGI. V was shortened by 4 bases and J by 9 bases, with 19 bases between the two germline ends. This CDR3 is CASSSTIEYESEQFF. The DNA of the CDR3 is TGTGCCAGCAGTTCTACTATCGAGTATGAGAGTGAGCAGTTCTTC.

The genes are TRBV18 and TRBJ1-1; no reliable D call. This CDR3 comprises 16 residues. Between the trimmed V and J ends, which lost 2 bases and 1 base, there was a span of 14 bases. CDR1 is KGHSH, CDR2 LQKENI, per germline. The CDR3 nucleotides read TGTGCCAGCTCACCAACCCAGCAGGCGCCGAACACTGAAGCTTTCTTT. Its protein is CASSPTQQAPNTEAFF.

The chain has TRBV19 and TRBJ2-7; D is unresolved. V was cut by 7 bases and J by 2 bases, with 9 bases left in between. Germline CDR1 LNHDA, CDR2 SQIVND (reference sequence). The CDR3 contains 12 residues. The CDR3: CASIFSAYEQYF. The CDR3 DNA is TGTGCCAGTATATTCAGCGCCTACGAGCAGTACTTC.

This clone was found many times. The V call is TRBV28, the J call TRBJ1-3; 11 bases are a match to TRBD1. The germline V gene has CDR1 MDHEN and CDR2 SYDVKM. This CDR3 has 18 residues. The J segment lost 4 bases and the V segment lost 5 bases, leaving 13 bases of the junction unmatched. The DNA for the CDR3 is TGTGCCAGCAGTAGTCCCGGGACAGGGGGGAGGGGAGGAAACACCATATATTTT. Protein: CASSSPGTGGRGGNTIYF.

This clone was seen once. The genes are TRBV6-5 and TRBJ2-7; TRBD1 agrees at 9 bases. J was trimmed by 2 bases and V by 6 bases; bases with no gene match: 5. This CDR3 is built from 14 residues. Looked up from germline, CDR1 is MNHEY and CDR2 is SVGAGI. The chain's CDR3 is CASRPGTGTYEQYF. CDR3 DNA: TGTGCCAGCAGACCCGGGACAGGGACCTACGAGCAGTACTTC.

This chain joins TRBV11-1 and TRBJ2-1, with unresolved D. This CDR3 comprises 15 residues. Germline CDR1 reads SGHAT; CDR2 reads FQDESV (reference sequence). Trimming stripped 5 bases from V and 0 bases from J, with 11 bases between. CDR3 loop: CASSNRWSSYNEQFF. CDR3 coding DNA: TGTGCCAGCAGCAATCGCTGGAGCTCCTACAATGAGCAGTTCTTC.